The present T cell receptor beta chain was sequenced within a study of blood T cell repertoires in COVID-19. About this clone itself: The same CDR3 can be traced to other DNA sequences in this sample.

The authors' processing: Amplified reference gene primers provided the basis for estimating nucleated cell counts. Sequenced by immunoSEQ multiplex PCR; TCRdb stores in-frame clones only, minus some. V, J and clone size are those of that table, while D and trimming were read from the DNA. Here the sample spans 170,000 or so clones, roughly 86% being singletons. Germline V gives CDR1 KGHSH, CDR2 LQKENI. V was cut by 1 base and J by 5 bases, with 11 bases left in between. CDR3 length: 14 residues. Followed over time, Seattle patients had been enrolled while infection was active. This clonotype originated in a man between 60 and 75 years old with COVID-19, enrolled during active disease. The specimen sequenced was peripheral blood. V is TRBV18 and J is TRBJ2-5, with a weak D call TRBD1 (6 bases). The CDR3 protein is CASSPLQGRETQYF. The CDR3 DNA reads TGTGCCAGCTCACCACTCCAGGGGCGGGAGACCCAGTACTTC.